This note documents a single T cell receptor (beta chain) sequence. Germline V gene sequence: CDR1 ENHRY, CDR2 SYGVKD. The CDR3 runs 13 residues. Trimming took off 10 bases at V and 5 bases at J, with 17 bases between the two ends. Measured with immunoSEQ multiplex PCR; TCRdb has only the in-frame clones, and not every one. The data hold about 250,000 clones, with 70% to 90% observed a single time. This specimen comes from a study of blood T cell repertoires in COVID-19. Study information: Acute-phase and convalescent COVID-19 samples originated in the United States, Italy and Spain.

The sample was PBMCs or T cells enriched from blood (not recorded which). The receptor's source is a woman aged 25 to 39 who had recovered from COVID-19. V and J are TRBV10-3 and TRBJ1-1, with D possibly matching TRBD1 (6 bases). CDR3 protein: CATTQGGRTEAFF. In DNA, the CDR3 is TGTGCCACCACACAAGGGGGAAGAACTGAAGCTTTCTTT.